This T cell receptor beta chain was sequenced for a study of T cell responses to AZD1222 COVID-19 vaccine. Study outcomes and limitations: Donors in the cohort were predominantly white British and more often female, and clonal diversity was possibly underestimated.

Regarding this clone: Its antigen is unknown.

Here immunoSEQ multiplex PCR was the method, and the copy in TCRdb shows in-frame clones only, minus some. The repertoire holds roughly 100,000 clones, with roughly 84% as singletons. The input for sequencing was peripheral blood, taken on day 0 of AZD1222 vaccination. The clonotype was recovered from an adult in good health.

Written as DNA, the CDR3 is TGTGCCAGCAGCTTACGGGGCAACCAAGAGACCCAGTACTTC. Protein product: CASSLRGNQETQYF. The chain is built from TRBV5-6 and TRBJ2-5; either TRBD1 or TRBD2 may supply D (5 bases each). CDR1 SGHDT and CDR2 YYEEEE come from the germline V gene. The CDR3 consists of 14 residues. The ends were cut back, 2 bases at V and 0 bases at J, with 8 bases in the middle.